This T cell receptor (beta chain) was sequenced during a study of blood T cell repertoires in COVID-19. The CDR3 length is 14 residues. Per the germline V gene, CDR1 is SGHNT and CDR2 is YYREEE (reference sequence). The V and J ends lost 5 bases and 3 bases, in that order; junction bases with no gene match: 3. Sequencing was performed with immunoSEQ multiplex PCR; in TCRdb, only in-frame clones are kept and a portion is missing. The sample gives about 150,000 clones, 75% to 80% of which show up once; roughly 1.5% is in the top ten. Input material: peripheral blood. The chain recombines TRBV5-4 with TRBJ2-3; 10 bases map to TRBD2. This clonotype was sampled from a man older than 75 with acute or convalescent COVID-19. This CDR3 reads CASSPGLATDTQYF. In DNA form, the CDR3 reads TGTGCCAGCAGTCCGGGACTAGCGACAGATACGCAGTATTTT.